Below are 21 T cell receptor beta chains sequenced from a single sample in a study of blood T cell repertoires in COVID-19. TCRdb's copy holds only in-frame clones and misses some; the assay was immunoSEQ multiplex PCR. Here the sample spans 50,000 to 70,000 clones, approximately 82% being singletons. Material: peripheral blood. These receptors were obtained from a woman in her fifties or sixties with acute or convalescent COVID-19.

The chain employs TRBV7-6 and TRBJ2-3, with a weak D call TRBD1 (7 bases). V lost 5 bases and J lost 7, with 22 bases in between. Germline V gene data show CDR1 as SGHVS and CDR2 as FNYEAQ. The CDR3 is 16 amino acids. DNA for the CDR3: TGTGCCAGCAGCCCGGTACCAGGGGGGAGTGAGAATACGCAGTATTTT. Its protein is CASSPVPGGSENTQYF. Using reference TRBV7-6 and TRBJ2-3 for the parts outside the CDR3, the full variable domain is GAGVSQSPRYKVTKRGQDVALRCDPISGHVSLYWYRQALGQGPEFLTYFNYEAQQDKSGLPNDRFSAERPEGSISTLTIQRTEQRDSAMYRCASSPVPGGSENTQYFGPGTRLTVL.

This clone was counted once. The chain uses TRBV5-1 and TRBJ1-3, with 9 bases fitting TRBD1. V shed 4 bases, J shed 0 bases, and the junction held 5 bases outside the gene matches. The CDR3 has 16 amino acids. Looked up from germline, CDR1 is SGHRS and CDR2 is YFSETQ. The CDR3 nucleotides are TGCGCCAGCAGCCCGGGACAGGGATTCTCTGGAAACACCATATATTTT. It codes for CASSPGQGFSGNTIYF.

This chain links TRBV9 with TRBJ1-4; weak D call: TRBD1 (5 bases). Looked up from germline, CDR1 is SGDLS and CDR2 is YYNGEE. This CDR3 comprises 15 residues. Between the trimmed V and J ends, which lost 0 bases and 8 bases, there was a span of 14 bases. The chain's CDR3 is CASSVALGGGEKLFF. The CDR3 DNA reads TGTGCCAGCAGCGTAGCTCTGGGGGGTGGCGAAAAACTGTTTTTT.

This chain joins TRBV2 and TRBJ2-7, with a weak D call TRBD2 (6 bases). V dropped 5 bases and J dropped 4 bases, with 12 bases sitting between them. From germline, CDR1 is SNHLY and CDR2 FYNNEI. CDR3 length: 13 residues. DNA of the CDR3: TGTGCCAGCAGTCGCGGGACTCGGTACGAGCAGTACTTC. As protein: CASSRGTRYEQYF.

The rearrangement uses TRBV19 and TRBJ1-1; D is undetermined. There are 15 residues in the CDR3. Germline CDR1 reads LNHDA; CDR2 reads SQIVND (reference sequence). Trimming cost V 2 bases and J 1 base, with 11 bases left between them. This chain's CDR3 is CASSIYSGGNTEAFF. The CDR3 bases are TGTGCCAGTAGTATATACAGCGGAGGGAACACTGAAGCTTTCTTT.

The chain couples TRBV3-1 (or the pseudogene TRBV3-2) to TRBJ1-4; D call uncertain. The V end was cut by 5 bases, the J end by 8 bases, with 18 bases between. Germline V gene sequence: CDR1 LGHDT, CDR2 YNNKEL (reference sequence). CDR3 size: 15 residues. The CDR3 sequence: CASSTSDIRPEKLFF. Written as DNA, the CDR3 is TGTGCCAGCAGCACCTCAGACATCCGTCCGGAAAAACTGTTTTTT.

This chain links TRBV6-1 with TRBJ2-1, with 10 bases identical to TRBD2. Germline-derived CDR1 and CDR2 are MNHNS and SASEGT. The CDR3 has 16 amino acids. V shed 2 bases and J 5 bases; nucleotides not matched to a gene: 6. The CDR3 spells CASSEWSGGGDNEQFF. CDR3 in DNA: TGTGCCAGCAGTGAATGGAGCGGGGGGGGCGACAATGAGCAGTTCTTC.

V is TRBV19 and J is TRBJ1-3, with TRBD1 matching 7 bases. Germline trimming cut 3 bases from V and 2 bases from J; bases unmatched to any gene: 1. Looked up from germline, CDR1 is LNHDA and CDR2 is SQIVND (reference sequence). The length of the CDR3 is 14 residues. In DNA, the CDR3 is TGTGCCAGTAGTATGACAGGGACTGGAAACACCATATATTTT. Amino acid sequence: CASSMTGTGNTIYF.

The rearrangement uses TRBV2 and TRBJ1-4, with 9 bases lining up with TRBD1. The germline CDR1 and CDR2 sequences are SNHLY and FYNNEI. The CDR3 is 14 residues long. Trimming cost V 5 bases and J 4 bases; bases outside gene matches: 2. Written as DNA, the CDR3 is TGTGCCAGCAGTAAGGGACAGGGTAATGAAAAACTGTTTTTT. It translates to CASSKGQGNEKLFF.

A remark on this clone: The sample has other DNA sequences that encode this CDR3 too. The chain uses TRBV7-3 and TRBJ2-3; 10 bases line up with TRBD2. V lost 3 bases to trimming and J lost 4 bases; unmatched junction nucleotides: 4. The CDR3 covers 15 residues. Germline values: CDR1 SGHTA, CDR2 FQGTGA. CDR3 nucleotide sequence: TGTGCCAGCAGCTTCAAAGCGGGGGGGCCAGATACGCAGTATTTT. Its translation is CASSFKAGGPDTQYF.

The chain links TRBV6-5 to TRBJ1-5; D gene unclear. With 5 bases removed from V and 3 bases from J, the gap between germline ends came to 11 bases. Germline V gene data show CDR1 as MNHEY and CDR2 as SVGAGI. There are 14 residues in the CDR3. CDR3 sequence: CASSTAGFNQPQHF. As DNA, the CDR3 is TGTGCCAGCAGTACCGCGGGGTTCAATCAGCCCCAGCATTTT.

The chain has TRBV11-3 and TRBJ1-2, with D unclear. Germline lookup yields CDR1 SGHNT and CDR2 YENEEA. The V end was cut by 0 bases, the J end by 3 bases, with 14 bases between. This CDR3 is 16 amino acids long. CDR3 amino acids: CASSLDPRWRDYGYTF. The DNA of the CDR3 is TGTGCCAGCAGCTTAGACCCCAGGTGGAGGGACTATGGCTACACCTTC. Complete variable domain (other parts from reference TRBV11-3 and TRBJ1-2): EAGVVQSPRYKIIEKKQPVAFWCNPISGHNTLYWYLQNLGQGPELLIRYENEEAVDDSQLPKDRFSAERLKGVDSTLKIQPAELGDSAVYLCASSLDPRWRDYGYTFGSGTRLTVV.

This clone appeared a few times. This chain links TRBV19 with TRBJ1-5; no reliable D call. The CDR3 loop spans 14 amino acids. Germline V gene data show CDR1 as LNHDA and CDR2 as SQIVND (reference sequence). The germline V and J ends were trimmed by 4 bases and 3 bases, with 10 bases remaining between them. The CDR3 loop reads CASSNRETNQPQHF. The CDR3 DNA reads as TGTGCCAGTAGTAACCGGGAGACCAATCAGCCCCAGCATTTT.

CDR3 in DNA: TGTGCCAGCAGGCAGACAGTTAGCACAGATACGCAGTATTTT. This translates into CASRQTVSTDTQYF. The genes are TRBV6-4 and TRBJ2-3; a weak D match, TRBD1 (5 bases). The germline V gene encodes CDR1 MRHNA and CDR2 SNTAGT. The V end lost 6 bases, the J end lost 0 bases, and 10 bases lay between the germline ends. The CDR3 runs to 14 residues.

J is TRBJ1-6 and V is TRBV25-1; 7 bases fit TRBD1. The CDR3 runs 13 residues. The trim removed 5 bases at V and 9 bases at J, leaving 4 bases unmatched. In germline, CDR1 is MGHDK, CDR2 SYGVNS. DNA for the CDR3: TGTGCCAGCAGTCCGGACAGGTCTTCACCCCTCCACTTT. This sequence encodes CASSPDRSSPLHF.

The sample holds one count of this clone. The gene calls are TRBV6-6 and TRBJ1-2, with D maybe TRBD1 (6 bases). This CDR3 contains 14 residues. V lost 5 bases and J 4 bases, leaving 14 bases between the germline ends. From germline, CDR1 is MNHNY and CDR2 SVGAGI (reference sequence). The CDR3 sequence: CASSDNTGSYGYTF. The DNA for the CDR3 is TGTGCCAGCAGTGACAACACAGGGAGCTATGGCTACACCTTC.

The chain employs TRBV4-1 and TRBJ1-2; D call uncertain. The CDR3 consists of 13 residues. V was trimmed by 4 bases and J by 8 bases, leaving 14 bases between them. Germline CDR1 MGHRA, CDR2 YSYEKL. CDR3 nucleotides: TGCGCCAGCAGCCTTACCGAGATGCTCGGCTACACCTTC. This gives the protein CASSLTEMLGYTF.

The CDR3 DNA sequence: TGTGCCAGTAGTGTGATGGACAGGGGGCCTGGAAACACCATATATTTT. Residues: CASSVMDRGPGNTIYF. The chain uses TRBV19 and TRBJ1-3; TRBD1 matches 11 bases. Germline CDR1 is LNHDA and CDR2 is SQIVND (reference sequence). The CDR3 runs 16 residues. Germline trimming cut 5 bases from V and 2 bases from J; bases unmatched to any gene: 5.

The chain uses TRBV6-5 and TRBJ2-3, with a weak D call TRBD1 (6 bases). The CDR3 sequence is 15 residues long. In germline, CDR1 is MNHEY, CDR2 SVGAGI. V was cut by 5 bases and J by 6 bases, with 18 bases left in between. CDR3 DNA sequence: TGTGCCAGCAGTAAGGGGGTGGGTAGAACGGATACGCAGTATTTT. Amino acids: CASSKGVGRTDTQYF.

The rearrangement uses TRBV19 and TRBJ1-3; D is undetermined. With 3 bases removed from V and 0 bases from J, the gap between germline ends came to 6 bases. The CDR3 runs to 14 residues. Germline V gene lookup returns CDR1 LNHDA and CDR2 SQIVND (reference sequence). The CDR3, as DNA: TGTGCCAGTAGTATCTCTCGCTCTGGAAACACCATATATTTT. Its protein product is CASSISRSGNTIYF.

The chain joins TRBV6-5 to TRBJ2-7; TRBD1 matches at 8 bases. The CDR3 runs to 15 residues. V gave up 8 bases and J gave up 2 bases; unmatched junction bases: 11. The V gene's germline CDR1 is MNHEY and CDR2 SVGAGI. The CDR3 coding sequence is TGTGCCAGCCGCTATGCGGACAGGGAAACCTACGAGCAGTACTTC. This translates into CASRYADRETYEQYF.